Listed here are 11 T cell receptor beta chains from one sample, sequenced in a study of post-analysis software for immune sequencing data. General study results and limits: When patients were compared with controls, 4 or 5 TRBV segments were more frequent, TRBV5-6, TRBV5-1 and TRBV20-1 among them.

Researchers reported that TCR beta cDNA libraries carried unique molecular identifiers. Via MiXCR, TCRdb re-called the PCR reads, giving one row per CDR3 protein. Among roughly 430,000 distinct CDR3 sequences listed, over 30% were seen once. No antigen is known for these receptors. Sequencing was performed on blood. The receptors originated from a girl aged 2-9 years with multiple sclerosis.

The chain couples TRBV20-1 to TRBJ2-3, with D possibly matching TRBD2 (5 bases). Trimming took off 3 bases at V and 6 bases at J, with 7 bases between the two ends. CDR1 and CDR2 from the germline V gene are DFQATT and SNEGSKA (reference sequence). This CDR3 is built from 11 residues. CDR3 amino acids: CSARDSDTQYF. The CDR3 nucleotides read TGCAGTGCTAGGGACTCGGATACGCAGTATTTT.

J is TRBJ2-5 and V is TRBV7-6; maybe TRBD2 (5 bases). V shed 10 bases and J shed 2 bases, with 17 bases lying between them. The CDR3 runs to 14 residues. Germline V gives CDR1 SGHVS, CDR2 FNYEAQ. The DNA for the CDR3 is TGTGCCACCTACCCCGGCCGGGGTCAAGAGACCCAGTACTTC. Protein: CATYPGRGQETQYF.

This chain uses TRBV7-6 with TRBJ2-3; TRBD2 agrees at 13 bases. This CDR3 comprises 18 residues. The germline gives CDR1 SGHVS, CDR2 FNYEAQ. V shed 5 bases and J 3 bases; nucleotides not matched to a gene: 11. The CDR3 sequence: CASSDTSGRALVTDTQYF. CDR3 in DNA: TGTGCCAGCAGCGATACTAGCGGGAGGGCCCTAGTGACAGATACGCAGTATTTT.

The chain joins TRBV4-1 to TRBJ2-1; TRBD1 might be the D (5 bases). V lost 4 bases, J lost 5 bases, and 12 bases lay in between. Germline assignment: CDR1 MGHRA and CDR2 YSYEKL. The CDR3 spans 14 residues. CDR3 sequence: CASSPPLRDNEQFF. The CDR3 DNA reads TGCGCCAGCAGCCCTCCCCTCAGGGACAATGAGCAGTTCTTC.

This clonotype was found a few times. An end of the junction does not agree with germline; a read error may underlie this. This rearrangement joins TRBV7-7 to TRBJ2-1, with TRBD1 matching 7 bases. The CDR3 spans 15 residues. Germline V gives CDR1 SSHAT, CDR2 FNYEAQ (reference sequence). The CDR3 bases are TGTGCTAGCAGCTCGACCCAGGGGGACTACAATGAGCAGTTCTTC. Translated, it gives CASSSTQGDYNEQFF.

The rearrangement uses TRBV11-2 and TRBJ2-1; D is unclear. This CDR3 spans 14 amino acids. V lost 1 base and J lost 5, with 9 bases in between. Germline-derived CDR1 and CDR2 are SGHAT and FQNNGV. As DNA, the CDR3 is TGTGCCAGCAGCTTAGTGTCAGACAACAATGAGCAGTTCTTC. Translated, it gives CASSLVSDNNEQFF.

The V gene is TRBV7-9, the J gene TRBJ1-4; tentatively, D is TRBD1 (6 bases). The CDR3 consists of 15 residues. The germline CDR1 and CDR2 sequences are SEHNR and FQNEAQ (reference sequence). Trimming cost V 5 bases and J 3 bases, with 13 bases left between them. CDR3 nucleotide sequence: TGTGCCAGCAGCCTCACAGGGAATTCTAATGAAAAACTGTTTTTT. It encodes CASSLTGNSNEKLFF.

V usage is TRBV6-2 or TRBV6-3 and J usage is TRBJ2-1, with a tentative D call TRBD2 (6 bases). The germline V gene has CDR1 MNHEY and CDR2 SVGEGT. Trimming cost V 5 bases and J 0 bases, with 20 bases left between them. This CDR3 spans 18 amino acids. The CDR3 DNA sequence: TGTGCCAGCAGTCGCCTTCAAGCGGGTCCGAGCTCCTACAATGAGCAGTTCTTC. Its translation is CASSRLQAGPSSYNEQFF.

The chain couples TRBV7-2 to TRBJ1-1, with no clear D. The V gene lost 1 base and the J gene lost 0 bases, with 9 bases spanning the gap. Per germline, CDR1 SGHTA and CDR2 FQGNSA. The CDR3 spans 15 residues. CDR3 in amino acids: CASSLVRVLNTEAFF. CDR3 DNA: TGTGCCAGCAGCTTAGTCCGAGTTCTGAACACTGAAGCTTTCTTT.

The CDR3 loop reads CASSLEASGRALVYNEQYF. CDR3 nucleotides: TGTGCCAGCAGTTTAGAGGCTAGCGGGAGGGCCCTCGTTTACAATGAGCAGTACTTC. The J gene is TRBJ2-7, the V gene TRBV12-3 or TRBV12-4, with 12 bases lining up with TRBD2. The CDR3 length is 19 residues. The J segment lost 7 bases and the V segment lost 1 base, leaving 17 bases of the junction unmatched.

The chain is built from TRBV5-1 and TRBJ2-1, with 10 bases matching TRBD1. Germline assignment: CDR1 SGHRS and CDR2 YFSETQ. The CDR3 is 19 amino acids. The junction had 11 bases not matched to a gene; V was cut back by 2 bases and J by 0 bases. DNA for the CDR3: TGCGCCAGCAGCTTAGGACAGGGGGGACGACTCCCCTCCTACAATGAGCAGTTCTTC. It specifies CASSLGQGGRLPSYNEQFF.